These 10 T cell receptor beta chains were sequenced from one sample in a study of blood T cell repertoires in COVID-19. The protocol was immunoSEQ multiplex PCR, while the TCRdb copy is restricted to in-frame clones and leaves out a portion. The sample contains 65,000 or so clones, about four fifths of which appear only once. Sequencing used peripheral blood. These receptors originate from a human donor in a cohort sampled during active COVID-19.

The CDR3 DNA reads as TGTGCCAGCAGCTTGGCCGGGTCGTGGAATGAGCAGTTCTTC. This translates into CASSLAGSWNEQFF. The chain uses TRBV5-4 and TRBJ2-1; D gene unclear. Germline V lookup: CDR1 SGHNT, CDR2 YYREEE (reference sequence). Deletions cut 0 bases from V and 7 bases from J, with 11 bases between. The CDR3 is 14 residues long.

The chain recombines TRBV11-2 with TRBJ2-7; 7 bases agree with TRBD2. Losses at the gene ends were 5 bases for V and 3 bases for J; bases not matched to a gene: 7. Germline V lookup: CDR1 SGHAT, CDR2 FQNNGV. The CDR3 totals 14 residues. The CDR3 DNA is TGTGCCAGCAGCCATCCCGGGGGGTTCTACGAGCAGTACTTC. As protein: CASSHPGGFYEQYF.

The chain recombines TRBV3-1 (or the pseudogene TRBV3-2) with TRBJ2-3, with D uncertain. The CDR3 loop spans 12 amino acids. Looked up from germline, CDR1 is LGHDT and CDR2 is YNNKEL (reference sequence). Trimming removed 6 bases at V and 5 bases at J, with 9 bases between. This CDR3 is CASSPSGDTQYF. The DNA for the CDR3 is TGTGCCAGCAGTCCTTCGGGAGATACGCAGTATTTT.

The CDR3 spells CAARPVLDTGELFF. Written as DNA, the CDR3 is TGCGCCGCCCGCCCAGTTTTGGACACCGGGGAGCTGTTTTTT. The chain links TRBV5-1 to TRBJ2-2; the D is unclear. The CDR3 has 14 residues. Germline lookup yields CDR1 SGHRS and CDR2 YFSETQ. Between the trimmed V and J ends, which lost 10 bases and 3 bases, there was a span of 16 bases.

The rearrangement uses TRBV19 and TRBJ1-4; D gene unclear. Germline V CDR1 and CDR2: LNHDA, SQIVND (reference sequence). The CDR3 consists of 16 residues. V lost 6 bases to trimming and J lost 0 bases, with 14 bases between them. The CDR3 nucleotides are TGTGCCAGTAGCGAGACCTACAGAGCAACTAATGAAAAACTGTTTTTT. Amino acid sequence: CASSETYRATNEKLFF.

The sample holds one count of this clone. V gene TRBV4-2 combines with J gene TRBJ2-3; TRBD2 matches 7 bases. With V trimmed by 0 bases and J by 4 bases, 13 bases remained unmatched. The CDR3 extends over 18 amino acids. Per the germline V gene, CDR1 is LGHNA and CDR2 is YNFKEQ. The CDR3 protein is CASSQDYFRTSHADTQYF. The DNA for the CDR3 is TGTGCCAGCAGCCAAGATTATTTTCGGACTAGTCATGCAGATACGCAGTATTTT.

This chain joins TRBV5-5 and TRBJ1-2; TRBD1 aligns across 7 bases. Unmatched junction bases numbered 2, after V lost 5 bases and J lost 4 bases. The length of the CDR3 is 12 residues. Germline values: CDR1 SGHKS, CDR2 YYEKEE (reference sequence). The CDR3 DNA reads as TGTGCCAGCAGTTGGGACAGCTATGGCTACACCTTC. Its protein is CASSWDSYGYTF.

The chain is built from TRBV4-1 and TRBJ2-3; a possible D gene is TRBD1 (5 bases). V lost 1 base and J lost 2, with 13 bases in between. Germline V CDR1 and CDR2: MGHRA, YSYEKL. The CDR3 has 16 amino acids. The CDR3 is CASSQVAGPDTDTQYF. The CDR3 nucleotides read TGCGCCAGCAGCCAAGTCGCAGGGCCCGACACAGATACGCAGTATTTT.

This chain joins TRBV19 and TRBJ1-5; TRBD1 matches 7 bases. The CDR3 length is 14 residues. Germline V gene lookup returns CDR1 LNHDA and CDR2 SQIVND (reference sequence). Trimming cost V 5 bases and J 4 bases; bases outside gene matches: 5. CDR3 coding DNA: TGTGCCAGTAGTCAACAGGGGCCGAATCAGCCCCAGCATTTT. Its translation: CASSQQGPNQPQHF.

This clone appeared once. V gene TRBV28 combines with J gene TRBJ2-5; 7 nucleotides agree with TRBD2. V lost 3 bases, J lost 1 base, and 2 bases stayed unmatched. The CDR3 is 14 amino acids. The V gene's germline CDR1 is MDHEN and CDR2 SYDVKM. CDR3 DNA: TGTGCCAGCAGTTTGGGAGGGGCCCAAGAGACCCAGTACTTC. This gives the protein CASSLGGAQETQYF.